The present TCR beta chain was sequenced within a study of patients and donors after allogeneic stem cell transplantation. The V end lost 6 bases, the J end lost 5 bases, and 14 bases lay between the germline ends. The germline V gene has CDR1 LNHDA and CDR2 SQIVND (reference sequence). The CDR3 length is 14 residues. Each CDR3 protein gets one entry after TCRdb re-called the RT-PCR reads with MiXCR. The table has about 960,000 distinct CDR3 sequences, roughly 17% seen once. This clonotype occurred a few times. The sample taken for sequencing was blood, either unsorted or a sorted T cell fraction (not recorded which). This clonotype originated in a human donor who was either an allogeneic HSCT recipient or a stem cell or donor lymphocyte infusion donor (not recorded which). It is not recorded whose cells these are; they may come from a transplant donor. The chain joins TRBV19 to TRBJ2-1; D is undetermined. DNA of the CDR3: TGTGCCAGTAGCCCTTGGACGGAGAACAATGAGCAGTTCTTC. It codes for CASSPWTENNEQFF.